This TCR beta chain came from a study of CD8 T cells in ankylosing spondylitis. Study-wide results and limits: Enrichment of disease-linked clones was reportedly significant in matched ankylosing spondylitis synovial fluid.

To note about this clonotype: Its antigen is not known.

5'-RACE, quantitative and with molecular barcodes, yielded the TCR beta libraries. In TCRdb, the 5' RACE reads were re-called with MiXCR into one record per CDR3 protein. Found here are 200,000 to 250,000 distinct CDR3 sequences, roughly 32% of them singletons; the top ten hold around 4.5%. Germline V gene lookup returns CDR1 LNHNV and CDR2 YYDKDF (reference sequence). The CDR3 runs to 16 residues. Trimming pared 5 bases from V and 0 bases from J, leaving 17 bases between. This chain joins TRBV15 and TRBJ2-7, with TRBD2 as a possible D gene (5 bases). This TCR derives from a male donor with ankylosing spondylitis or in good health (not recorded which). The source material was blood, either unsorted or a sorted T cell fraction (not recorded which). CDR3 protein: CATSPTRGISSYEQYF. The CDR3 DNA reads TGTGCCACCAGCCCAACCAGAGGGATTAGCTCCTACGAGCAGTACTTC.